What follows are 12 T cell receptor beta chains derived from one specimen sequenced in a study of cytomegalovirus exposure and HLA in healthy donors. PCR employed 60 Vbeta and 13 Jbeta primers. Data came from immunoSEQ multiplex PCR; TCRdb stores just in-frame clones and leaves some out. The sample gives over 100,000 clones, roughly 89% of which show up once; around 5.2% is in the top ten. The specimen sequenced was PBMCs. The origin of the receptors is a woman aged 25 to 39 in good health and CMV-seronegative.

The CDR3 is CAISDSGSKSYNEQFF. Here the CDR3 DNA reads TGTGCCATCAGTGATAGCGGGAGCAAGTCCTACAATGAGCAGTTCTTC. The chain combines TRBV10-3 with TRBJ2-1; TRBD2 matches at 9 bases. CDR1 is ENHRY and CDR2 is SYGVKD in the germline V gene. With 3 bases clipped from V and 1 base from J, the junction kept 4 bases outside the gene matches. CDR3 length equals 16 residues.

V and J are TRBV15 and TRBJ2-7; 8 positions agree with TRBD1. Germline V gene lookup returns CDR1 LNHNV and CDR2 YYDKDF (reference sequence). The trim removed 3 bases at V and 7 bases at J, leaving 5 bases unmatched. CDR3 length: 13 residues. CDR3 sequence reads: CATSSRGPGEQYF. CDR3 nucleotide sequence: TGTGCCACCAGCAGCAGGGGGCCGGGGGAGCAGTACTTC.

The J gene is TRBJ1-3, the V gene TRBV7-9; D gene uncertain. Germline CDR1 and CDR2: SEHNR and FQNEAQ (reference sequence). Trimming shortened V by 5 bases and J by 8 bases, and 22 bases separated the two germline ends. The CDR3 is 16 residues long. The CDR3 DNA follows: TGTGCCAGCAGCCAAGAGCTTCGTCTCCTCTCGGACACCATATATTTT. Its translation: CASSQELRLLSDTIYF.

The gene calls are TRBV30 and TRBJ2-1; tentative D call: TRBD2 (6 bases). V gave up 2 bases and J gave up 4 bases, with 21 bases separating them. CDR1 and CDR2 from the germline V gene are GTSNPN and SVGIG (reference sequence). This CDR3 has 17 amino acids. The CDR3 sequence is CAWSPTTSSAKYNEQFF. CDR3 coding DNA: TGTGCCTGGAGTCCTACCACCTCTAGCGCCAAATACAATGAGCAGTTCTTC.

V usage is TRBV5-1 and J usage is TRBJ2-7; D is perhaps TRBD2 (6 bases). Germline values: CDR1 SGHRS, CDR2 YFSETQ. The CDR3 sequence is 18 residues long. V shed 3 bases and J shed 3 bases, with 25 bases lying between them. CDR3 in DNA: TGCGCCAGCAGCTGGACAATGGGGGGAGTCGGGGCGGGCTACGAGCAGTACTTC. Protein product: CASSWTMGGVGAGYEQYF.

This chain uses TRBV28 with TRBJ2-4; maybe TRBD1 (6 bases). Germline V gene data show CDR1 as MDHEN and CDR2 as SYDVKM. Trimming removed 2 bases from V and 7 bases from J, with 15 bases in between. The CDR3 loop spans 15 amino acids. The CDR3 coding sequence is TGTGCCAGCAGTTTAGGGGGCGCAAGGGGTAACATTCAGTACTTC. It encodes CASSLGGARGNIQYF. Combining the CDR3 with reference TRBV28 and TRBJ2-4 gives the whole variable domain DVKVTQSSRYLVKRTGEKVFLECVQDMDHENMFWYRQDPGLGLRLIYFSYDVKMKEKGDIPEGYSVSREKKERFSLILESASTNQTSMYLCASSLGGARGNIQYFGAGTRLSVL.

V is TRBV10-3 and J is TRBJ1-5, with a tentative D call TRBD1 (6 bases). CDR1 ENHRY and CDR2 SYGVKD come from the germline V gene. CDR3 size: 14 residues. The V end lost 5 bases, the J end lost 3 bases, and 11 bases lay between the germline ends. This CDR3 is CAISSDRNNQPQHF. In DNA form, the CDR3 reads TGTGCCATCAGTTCAGACAGGAACAATCAGCCCCAGCATTTT.

This clone is a singleton in its sample. V gene TRBV6-5 combines with J gene TRBJ2-7; no clear D gene. This CDR3 has 16 amino acids. Trimming pared 0 bases from V and 2 bases from J, leaving 14 bases between. Germline CDR1 reads MNHEY; CDR2 reads SVGAGI. CDR3 bases: TGTGCCAGCAGTTACTCGGTCAAGCCACCACCCTACGAGCAGTACTTC. Translated, it gives CASSYSVKPPPYEQYF.

The chain carries TRBV28 and TRBJ1-6, with D tentatively TRBD1 (6 bases). V lost 3 bases and J 8 bases, leaving 17 bases between the germline ends. CDR3 length: 16 amino acids. CDR1 MDHEN and CDR2 SYDVKM come from the germline V gene. The CDR3 sequence: CASSLFTGSIHSPLHF. The CDR3, as DNA: TGTGCCAGCAGTTTGTTTACAGGGTCTATCCATTCACCCCTCCACTTT.

This chain uses TRBV28 with TRBJ1-5; D call uncertain. CDR3 length: 15 amino acids. V lost 3 bases to trimming and J lost 7 bases, with 16 bases between them. Germline CDR1 reads MDHEN; CDR2 reads SYDVKM. The CDR3 DNA reads as TGTGCCAGCAGTTTCTCGGCGGGAGTAGGACAGCCCCAGCATTTT. It translates to CASSFSAGVGQPQHF.

The rearrangement uses TRBV5-1 and TRBJ2-7; D might be TRBD2 (5 bases). The CDR3 totals 15 residues. The germline V gene encodes CDR1 SGHRS and CDR2 YFSETQ. Between the trimmed V and J ends, which lost 0 bases and 2 bases, there was a span of 12 bases. The CDR3 is CASSLGFGLTYEQYF. DNA of the CDR3: TGCGCCAGCAGCTTGGGATTCGGACTTACCTACGAGCAGTACTTC.

This chain connects TRBV9 to TRBJ2-7; D gene unclear. Germline CDR1 reads SGDLS; CDR2 reads YYNGEE. Between the trimmed V and J ends, which lost 0 bases and 0 bases, there was a span of 7 bases. The CDR3 sequence is 14 residues long. CDR3 amino acids: CASSVDSSSYEQYF. The CDR3 nucleotides read TGTGCCAGCAGCGTAGATAGTAGCTCCTACGAGCAGTACTTC.